This T cell receptor (beta chain) appears in the sequencing data of a study of Tregs in tolerant kidney transplant recipients. Overall study: Mixed chimerism was transient after nonmyeloablative marrow transplants from related graft donors. Whole-study findings and limits: For some patients, primers changed over time, blocking nucleotide-level comparison. Expanding Tregs on activated donor B cells appeared to best identify donor-specific TCRbeta clones.

Method: immunoSEQ multiplex PCR; TCRdb's copy keeps in-frame clones and lacks some. This table has approximately 99,000 clones, 90% appearing once. With regard to this clone: Its antigen remains unidentified.

This CDR3 is 13 amino acids long. Germline CDR1 SNHLY, CDR2 FYNNEI. The ends were cut back, 6 bases at V and 1 base at J, with 9 bases in the middle. Unstimulated regulatory T cells (CD4+CD25+CD127-), CD4+CD25- non-regulatory cells, CD4 and CD8 cells were FACS-sorted from thawed PBMCs. The TCR comes from a human donor who received a combined kidney and bone marrow transplant. V and J are TRBV2 and TRBJ1-1, with D perhaps TRBD1 (6 bases). The starting material was CD4+ T cells from blood, obtained before the transplant. DNA for the CDR3: TGTGCCAGCAGCCTGACAGGGAACACTGAAGCTTTCTTT. Protein: CASSLTGNTEAFF.